This passage covers 18 T cell receptor beta chains from one sample sequenced in a study of T cell repertoires in cytomegalovirus infection. TCRdb processed the reads anew with MiXCR; each CDR3 protein has one entry. The table has about 450,000 distinct CDR3 sequences, roughly a third seen once. The source material was PBMCs. These receptors were collected from a human donor in good health (CMV status not recorded). Some clones in this sample may be carry-over from other donors' samples.

This chain uses TRBV5-4 with TRBJ1-2; 8 bases are a match to TRBD1. V was clipped by 4 bases and J by 3 bases; unmatched bases: 8. Germline CDR1 reads SGHNT; CDR2 reads YYREEE (reference sequence). The CDR3 totals 15 residues. The CDR3 is CASSLKAGGDYGYTF. The DNA for the CDR3 is TGTGCCAGCAGCCTAAAGGCAGGGGGCGACTATGGCTACACCTTC. The variable domain in full, completed from reference TRBV5-4 and TRBJ1-2, reads ETGVTQSPTHLIKTRGQQVTLRCSSQSGHNTVSWYQQALGQGPQFIFQYYREEENGRGNFPPRFSGLQFPNYSSELNVNALELDDSALYLCASSLKAGGDYGYTFGSGTRLTVV.

A word on this clonotype: The junction departs from germline at one end; a sequencing error may be responsible. The chain has TRBV29-1 and TRBJ1-2, with D unresolved. The CDR3 covers 12 residues. Germline V gives CDR1 SQVTM, CDR2 ANQGSEA. As DNA, the CDR3 is TGCAGCGTAGAAGGCCGGGGCTATGGCTACACCTTC. It specifies CSVEGRGYGYTF.

This clonotype was counted a single time. The V call is TRBV7-3, the J call TRBJ1-1; 8 bases agree with TRBD1. This CDR3 contains 16 residues. Per the germline V gene, CDR1 is SGHTA and CDR2 is FQGTGA. V gave up 3 bases and J gave up 2 bases; unmatched junction bases: 8. CDR3 DNA sequence: TGTGCCAGCAGCTTGACAGGGGTGGAGAGAAACACTGAAGCTTTCTTT. It specifies CASSLTGVERNTEAFF. The complete variable domain, with remaining parts taken from reference TRBV7-3 and TRBJ1-1, reads GAGVSQTPSNKVTEKGKYVELRCDPISGHTALYWYRQSLGQGPEFLIYFQGTGAADDSGLPNDRFFAVRPEGSVSTLKIQRTERGDSAVYLCASSLTGVERNTEAFFGQGTRLTVV.

The V gene is TRBV18, the J gene TRBJ1-1; D may be TRBD1 (5 bases). There are 13 residues in the CDR3. The V gene's germline CDR1 is KGHSH and CDR2 LQKENI. Trimming took 5 bases from V and 1 from J, leaving 8 bases between them. CDR3 residues: CASSAGQNTEAFF. Written as DNA, the CDR3 is TGTGCCAGCTCAGCCGGACAGAACACTGAAGCTTTCTTT.

The chain employs TRBV5-6 and TRBJ2-5; 7 nucleotides agree with TRBD2. Trimming took 4 bases from V and 5 from J; bases not matched to a gene: 11. The V gene's germline CDR1 is SGHDT and CDR2 YYEEEE. This CDR3 region has 15 residues. CDR3 bases: TGTGCCAGCAGCGGGCAACGGGGGGATCGGGAGACCCAGTACTTC. Protein product: CASSGQRGDRETQYF. Based on the CDR3 plus reference TRBV5-6 and TRBJ2-5, the full variable domain is DAGVTQSPTHLIKTRGQQVTLRCSPKSGHDTVSWYQQALGQGPQFIFQYYEEEERQRGNFPDRFSGHQFPNYSSELNVNALLLGDSALYLCASSGQRGDRETQYFGPGTRLLVL.

This clonotype was detected only a few times. The V call is TRBV4-1, the J call TRBJ2-7; D is unclear. Per the germline V gene, CDR1 is MGHRA and CDR2 is YSYEKL. The germline V and J ends were trimmed by 0 bases and 0 bases, with 6 bases remaining between them. The length of the CDR3 is 14 residues. CDR3 nucleotide sequence: TGCGCCAGCAGCCAAGAGTACTACTCCTACGAGCAGTACTTC. Protein: CASSQEYYSYEQYF.

Ten or more counts support this clonotype. The chain is built from TRBV7-2 and TRBJ2-7; D perhaps matches TRBD1 (6 bases). Germline V lookup: CDR1 SGHTA, CDR2 FQGNSA. Trimming shortened V by 1 base and J by 2 bases, and 15 bases separated the two germline ends. The CDR3 runs 16 residues. The CDR3 is CASSLGFARGTYEQYF. Here the CDR3 DNA reads TGTGCCAGCAGCTTAGGCTTCGCCAGGGGAACCTACGAGCAGTACTTC.

The chain uses TRBV20-1 and TRBJ1-1, with D hard to call. The germline V gene encodes CDR1 DFQATT and CDR2 SNEGSKA (reference sequence). CDR3 length equals 15 residues. V was trimmed by 0 bases and J by 1 base, leaving 12 bases between them. CDR3 DNA sequence: TGCAGTGCTAGAGACAAATGGCTTAGGAACACTGAAGCTTTCTTT. It is translated as CSARDKWLRNTEAFF.

V usage is TRBV20-1 and J usage is TRBJ2-7, with 11 nucleotides matching TRBD2. The CDR3 has 15 residues. CDR1 is DFQATT, CDR2 SNEGSKA, per germline (reference sequence). V trimming: 0 bases; J trimming: 1 base; junction bases outside the gene matches: 2. CDR3 in amino acids: CSARDPSGGSYEQYF. CDR3 in DNA: TGCAGTGCTAGAGATCCTAGCGGGGGGTCCTACGAGCAGTACTTC.

The CDR3 here is CASSSTRGVTDTQYF. CDR3 nucleotide sequence: TGTGCCAGCAGCTCGACCCGGGGGGTCACAGATACGCAGTATTTT. The chain is built from TRBV6-6 and TRBJ2-3; 7 bases are shared with TRBD2. The CDR3 is 15 amino acids. CDR1 MNHNY and CDR2 SVGAGI come from the germline V gene (reference sequence). Trimming cost V 6 bases and J 2 bases; bases outside gene matches: 8.

The V and J genes are TRBV4-1 and TRBJ2-3; possibly TRBD1 for D (6 bases). The CDR3 is 13 residues long. Germline assignment: CDR1 MGHRA and CDR2 YSYEKL. Trimming removed 2 bases from V and 6 bases from J, with 9 bases in between. The CDR3 loop is CASSQPTGDTQYF. The CDR3 region has the DNA TGCGCCAGCAGCCAACCCACAGGGGATACGCAGTATTTT.

V and J are TRBV10-3 and TRBJ2-2; 7 bases are a match to TRBD2. J lost 4 bases, V lost 9 bases, and 8 bases had no gene match. The CDR3 is 14 residues long. The germline CDR1 and CDR2 sequences are ENHRY and SYGVKD. CDR3 residues: CAISGTKITGELFF. The CDR3 region has the DNA TGTGCCATTTCCGGGACTAAGATCACCGGGGAGCTGTTTTTT.

The rearrangement links TRBV11-3 to TRBJ2-7, with a weak D call TRBD1 (6 bases). Germline values: CDR1 SGHNT, CDR2 YENEEA. The CDR3 contains 13 residues. The V end was cut by 9 bases, the J end by 4 bases, with 16 bases between. CDR3 residues: CASSDRTEYEQYF. The CDR3 nucleotides are TGTGCCAGTTCGGACCGGACAGAATACGAGCAGTACTTC.

This clonotype has just a few counts. It may be a read error: a sequence one base away is much more abundant. V and J are TRBV7-2 and TRBJ2-7; D not certain. Germline V lookup: CDR1 SGHTA, CDR2 FQGNSA. Trimming took 5 bases from V and 8 from J, leaving 22 bases between them. CDR3 length: 15 residues. CDR3 DNA sequence: TGTGCCAGCAGCCCCTCTCCAGGAACAACTACGCAGCAGTACTTC. This sequence encodes CASSPSPGTTTQQYF.

J is TRBJ2-1 and V is TRBV3-1; D possibly corresponds to TRBD2 (5 bases). This CDR3 region has 17 residues. Looked up from germline, CDR1 is LGHDT and CDR2 is YNNKEL (reference sequence). V lost 0 bases, J lost 3 bases, and 15 bases lay in between. DNA of the CDR3: TGTGCCAGCAGCCAAGAAGAGGCTAGCCTAATCTACAATGAGCAGTTCTTC. Translation gives CASSQEEASLIYNEQFF.

This clonotype came up many times. The J gene is TRBJ2-7, the V gene TRBV7-2; no clear D. Germline CDR1 is SGHTA and CDR2 is FQGNSA. Trimming removed 3 bases from V and 3 bases from J, with 9 bases in between. This CDR3 is 13 amino acids long. CDR3 loop: CASSLSNGYEQYF. DNA of the CDR3: TGTGCCAGCAGCTTGTCGAACGGCTACGAGCAGTACTTC. Variable domain in full (rest from reference TRBV7-2 and TRBJ2-7): GAGVSQSPSNKVTEKGKDVELRCDPISGHTALYWYRQSLGQGLEFLIYFQGNSAPDKSGLPSDRFSAERTGGSVSTLTIQRTQQEDSAVYLCASSLSNGYEQYFGPGTRLTVT.

Regarding this clonotype: The junction departs from germline at one end; a sequencing error may be responsible. The chain is built from TRBV29-1 and TRBJ1-2, with 7 bases fitting TRBD1. Germline V gives CDR1 SQVTM, CDR2 ANQGSEA. This CDR3 comprises 14 residues. CDR3 loop: CSAFGTGEAKGSTF. The CDR3, as DNA: TGCAGCGCCTTCGGTACAGGGGAGGCGAAAGGCTCCACCTTC. The entire variable domain, with the rest obtained from reference TRBV29-1 and TRBJ1-2, is as follows: SAVISQKPSRDICQRGTSLTIQCQVDSQVTMMFWYRQQPGQSLTLIATANQGSEATYESGFVIDKFPISRPNLTFSTLTVSNMSPEDSSIYLCSAFGTGEAKGSTFGSGTRLTVV.

This chain joins TRBV5-1 and TRBJ1-2; maybe TRBD1 (6 bases). The V end lost 4 bases, the J end lost 6 bases, and 13 bases lay between the germline ends. The length of the CDR3 is 13 residues. Germline V gives CDR1 SGHRS, CDR2 YFSETQ. Here the CDR3 DNA reads TGCGCCAGCAGCGACTCAGGGGCTGATGGCTACACCTTC. It yields the protein CASSDSGADGYTF. Supplemented by reference TRBV5-1 and TRBJ1-2, the full variable domain reads KAGVTQTPRYLIKTRGQQVTLSCSPISGHRSVSWYQQTPGQGLQFLFEYFSETQRNKGNFPGRFSGRQFSNSRSEMNVSTLELGDSALYLCASSDSGADGYTFGSGTRLTVV.